The following is a TCR beta chain sequence with its context. Its antigen remains unidentified. The sample belongs to a study of T cell responses to AZD1222 COVID-19 vaccine. Notes on the study in general: Seropositivity was recorded at baseline in only 6 or 7 AZD1222 recipients.

TCRdb's copy holds only in-frame clones and misses some; the assay was immunoSEQ multiplex PCR. The sample contains 110,000 or so clones, roughly 88% of which appear only once. The CDR3 runs to 13 residues. Trimming took 7 bases from V and 7 from J; bases not matched to a gene: 8. Here the sequenced sample was peripheral blood, taken on day 0 of AZD1222 vaccination. This chain links TRBV12-3 or TRBV12-4 with TRBJ1-1, with TRBD1 identical over 8 bases. This clonotype originated in an adult in good health. Here the CDR3 reads CASNRQGFVEAFF. In nucleotides, the CDR3 is TGTGCCAGCAACCGACAGGGGTTCGTTGAAGCTTTCTTT.